A single T cell receptor (beta chain) is shown here with its context. This sample is part of a study of blood T cell repertoires in COVID-19. The method was immunoSEQ multiplex PCR; TCRdb's version includes in-frame clones alone and lacks a portion of them. The table shows about 260,000 clones, with 83% occurring only once. J lost 5 bases, V lost 4 bases, and 1 base had no gene match. CDR3 length: 12 residues. The germline CDR1 and CDR2 sequences are SQVTM and ANQGSEA. J is TRBJ1-5 and V is TRBV29-1, with 8 bases lining up with TRBD1. Specimen: peripheral blood. The clonotype originates from a woman aged 50 to 60 who had recovered from COVID-19. The CDR3 bases are TGCAGCGTTGGGGACAGGTATCAGCCCCAGCATTTT. This encodes CSVGDRYQPQHF. Drawing the rest from reference TRBV29-1 and TRBJ1-5, the complete variable domain is SAVISQKPSRDICQRGTSLTIQCQVDSQVTMMFWYRQQPGQSLTLIATANQGSEATYESGFVIDKFPISRPNLTFSTLTVSNMSPEDSSIYLCSVGDRYQPQHFGDGTRLSIL.